This T cell receptor beta chain was identified during a study of response to subunit inactivated influenza vaccine. Study observations and caveats: After each seasonal influenza vaccination, few new T cells are recruited, the authors suggested.

This CDR3 has 18 residues. The germline V gene encodes CDR1 MDHEN and CDR2 SYDVKM. V was trimmed by 3 bases and J by 3 bases, leaving 24 bases between them. Comments on this clonotype: Its target is unknown.

TCRdb processed the RT-PCR reads anew with MiXCR; each CDR3 protein has one entry. Of 530,000 or so distinct CDR3 sequences listed, 25% were seen once; the top ten hold about 1.9%. This TCR was sampled from a man aged 45 to 65 who received an inactivated influenza vaccine. The J gene is TRBJ2-7, the V gene TRBV28; D is perhaps TRBD2 (6 bases). The input for sequencing was CD4+ T cells sorted from PBMCs, taken about 5 days after vaccination. The CDR3 is CASSFLRLRRAGSYEQYF. The CDR3 DNA follows: TGTGCCAGCAGTTTCCTACGGCTCAGGAGGGCCGGAAGCTACGAGCAGTACTTC.